This T cell receptor beta chain derives from a study of technical replicates of blood from several donors. Using immunoSEQ multiplex PCR, the repertoire was profiled, and TCRdb retains in-frame clones only, with some absent. The sample includes 15,000 or so clones, approximately 90% of them seen just once. Germline CDR1 GTSNPN, CDR2 SVGIG (reference sequence). CDR3 size: 14 residues. Trimming stripped 2 bases from V and 0 bases from J, with 9 bases between. The genes are TRBV30 and TRBJ2-3; the D gene is possibly TRBD1 (5 bases). The material sequenced was PBMCs. The sequence was obtained from a human donor in good health. The DNA for the CDR3 is TGTGCCTGGAGTTTGTCAGGGAGCACAGATACGCAGTATTTT. Its translation: CAWSLSGSTDTQYF.